These 31 T cell receptor beta chains were all obtained from the same sample, sequenced in a study of cytomegalovirus exposure and HLA in healthy donors (dated by TCRdb to the late 2010s). The library was obtained by the immunoSEQ multiplex PCR assay. For the multiplex PCR, a mixture combining 60 forward primers for TCR Vbeta segments and 13 reverse primers for TCR Jbeta segments was used. TCRdb retrieved this table from immuneACCESS and kept in-frame rearrangements only. Not all clones are present; in checked studies, unresolved V genes account for under half, and no reason is known for the remainder. The sample table holds almost 200,000 clones, of which around 77% were seen once. Clones ranked in the top ten supply under 2% of the sample. The sequenced sample consisted of PBMCs. Receptor source: a man aged 25 to 40 in good health and CMV-seronegative.

V gene TRBV21-1 combines with J gene TRBJ2-1; TRBD2 was called by the table and not checked on the DNA. TRBV21-1 represents a pseudogene. The CDR3 is 15 residues long. CDR3 in amino acids: CASSKVGGSYNEQFF. Written as DNA, the CDR3 is TGTGCCAGCAGCAAAGTCGGGGGAAGCTACAATGAGCAGTTCTTC.

The chain combines TRBV5-6 with TRBJ2-5; TRBD2 aligns across 12 bases. Trimming took 4 bases from V and 4 from J; bases not matched to a gene: 8. The CDR3 contains 16 residues. Looked up from germline, CDR1 is SGHDT and CDR2 is YYEEEE. CDR3: CASSPGLAGTPETQYF. CDR3 sequence (DNA): TGTGCCAGCAGCCCCGGACTAGCGGGAACACCAGAGACCCAGTACTTC.

With regard to this clone: The sample holds other DNA sequences that translate to the same CDR3. V gene TRBV5-1 combines with J gene TRBJ1-3, with 7 bases fitting TRBD1. The ends lost 4 bases at V and 0 bases at J; junction bases unmatched: 1. CDR1 and CDR2 (germline): SGHRS, YFSETQ. The CDR3 is 14 residues long. DNA for the CDR3: TGCGCCAGCAGCCGGGACAGCTCTGGAAACACCATATATTTT. This encodes CASSRDSSGNTIYF.

This clone appeared once. The rearrangement links TRBV9 to TRBJ2-3; 10 bases fit TRBD2. This CDR3 comprises 16 residues. Per germline, CDR1 SGDLS and CDR2 YYNGEE. V dropped 4 bases and J dropped 1; count of bases not matched to a gene: 6. Here the CDR3 DNA reads TGTGCCAGCAGCCTAAGGACTAGCGGAGGCACAGATACGCAGTATTTT. Translated: CASSLRTSGGTDTQYF.

This chain links TRBV6-8 with TRBJ2-5; 7 positions agree with TRBD2. The DNA end is a closer match to TRBJ2-7, so the J assignment may be wrong. The germline V gene has CDR1 MNHGY and CDR2 SAAAGT. The CDR3 consists of 14 residues. The DNA of the CDR3 is TGTGCCAGCAGTTACAATAGAGCTAGCGGCGAGCAGTACTTC. Translation gives CASSYNRASGEQYF.

The sample holds one count of this clone. This CDR3 reads CANHPRPRGEQFF. DNA for the CDR3: TGTGCCAACCACCCTCGACCTAGAGGGGAGCAGTTCTTC. The chain is built from TRBV28 and TRBJ2-1, with D perhaps TRBD2 (5 bases). V was cut by 10 bases and J by 10 bases, with 20 bases left in between. This CDR3 region has 13 residues. In germline, CDR1 is MDHEN, CDR2 SYDVKM.

This clone was picked up a small number of times. Different DNA sequences within this sample yield the same CDR3. The gene calls are TRBV5-1 and TRBJ2-7, with 12 bases lining up with TRBD2. CDR3 size: 14 residues. Germline CDR1 reads SGHRS; CDR2 reads YFSETQ. V shed 3 bases, J shed 4 bases, and the junction held 2 bases outside the gene matches. CDR3 sequence (DNA): TGCGCCAGCAGCTCGACTAGCGGGAGTTACGAGCAGTACTTC. Translated: CASSSTSGSYEQYF.

V gene TRBV9 combines with J gene TRBJ2-6; D is possibly TRBD1 (7 bases). This CDR3 region has 20 residues. The germline V gene has CDR1 SGDLS and CDR2 YYNGEE. Trimming pared 4 bases from V and 1 base from J, leaving 24 bases between. CDR3 in amino acids: CASSPPYWETGRSGANVLTF. The CDR3 DNA reads as TGTGCCAGCAGCCCACCGTATTGGGAGACAGGGAGGTCTGGGGCCAACGTCCTGACTTTC.

In its sample, this clone was seen a few times. J is TRBJ2-5 and V is TRBV5-1; D gene unclear. Germline CDR1 is SGHRS and CDR2 is YFSETQ. The CDR3 consists of 15 residues. Trimming took 2 bases from V and 2 from J, leaving 13 bases between them. CDR3 sequence reads: CASSLAGVEQETQYF. In nucleotides, the CDR3 is TGCGCCAGCAGCTTAGCCGGAGTGGAGCAAGAGACCCAGTACTTC.

The CDR3 nucleotides read TGTGCCAGCAGTTACCGTAACAACTACGAGCAGTACTTC. Translated: CASSYRNNYEQYF. This rearrangement joins TRBV6-5 to TRBJ2-7; D remains ambiguous. This CDR3 is built from 13 residues. Between the trimmed V and J ends, which lost 2 bases and 3 bases, there was a span of 8 bases. Germline CDR1 and CDR2: MNHEY and SVGAGI.

V usage is TRBV6-1 and J usage is TRBJ2-7, with D hard to call. V was pared by 5 bases and J by 0 bases, with 8 bases between. Germline V gene sequence: CDR1 MNHNS, CDR2 SASEGT. This CDR3 spans 13 amino acids. DNA for the CDR3: TGTGCCAGCAGTTTGTACGGCTCCTACGAGCAGTACTTC. Its translation is CASSLYGSYEQYF.

The J gene is TRBJ2-3, the V gene TRBV12-5; a possible D gene is TRBD1 (7 bases). CDR3 length equals 20 residues. Germline CDR1 reads LGHNT; CDR2 reads FRNRAP. Deletions cut 3 bases from V and 2 bases from J, with 27 bases between. The chain's CDR3 is CASGLPSGGAGQGPTDTQYF. CDR3 nucleotides: TGTGCTAGTGGTTTACCGTCAGGGGGAGCGGGCCAGGGGCCCACAGATACGCAGTATTTT.

This chain connects TRBV28 to TRBJ2-7; TRBD2 matches at 8 bases. The CDR3 has 15 amino acids. The germline V gene encodes CDR1 MDHEN and CDR2 SYDVKM. V dropped 6 bases and J dropped 1; count of bases not matched to a gene: 8. The CDR3 reads CASSWTSSSSYEQYF. CDR3 sequence (DNA): TGTGCCAGCAGCTGGACTAGCTCGTCGTCCTACGAGCAGTACTTC.

The chain has TRBV18 and TRBJ1-1, with D unresolved. V lost 1 base and J 0 bases, leaving 9 bases between the germline ends. There are 15 residues in the CDR3. The germline V gene encodes CDR1 KGHSH and CDR2 LQKENI. For the CDR3, the DNA is TGTGCCAGCTCACCACAAGGGAGAGTGAACACTGAAGCTTTCTTT. Translated, it gives CASSPQGRVNTEAFF.

On this clone itself: This is likely a read error, given that the CDR3 carries no conserved phenylalanine or tryptophan at its end. The V call is TRBV7-7, the J call TRBJ2-7, with D possibly matching TRBD2 (6 bases). CDR3 length: 13 amino acids. CDR1 and CDR2 from the germline V gene are SSHAT and FNYEAQ (reference sequence). CDR3 in DNA: TGTGCTAGCAGCTCCCTCCGGGGAGGCGAGCAGTACTCC. Translating gives CASSSLRGGEQYS.

This clone was seen a handful of times. The rearrangement joins TRBV6-1 to TRBJ2-7; D perhaps matches TRBD1 (5 bases). The CDR3 sequence is 13 residues long. The V end was cut by 7 bases, the J end by 0 bases, with 10 bases between. The V gene's germline CDR1 is MNHNS and CDR2 SASEGT. The DNA of the CDR3 is TGTGCCAGCACCGAGGACATCTCCTACGAGCAGTACTTC. It yields the protein CASTEDISYEQYF.

The V gene is TRBV7-3, the J gene TRBJ1-1; possible D gene TRBD1, 5 bases. Per the germline V gene, CDR1 is SGHTA and CDR2 is FQGTGA. The V gene lost 2 bases and the J gene lost 7 bases, with 8 bases spanning the gap. This CDR3 contains 12 residues. CDR3 sequence (DNA): TGTGCCAGCAGCTTAGTGGGGGGTGAAGCTTTCTTT. Its protein is CASSLVGGEAFF.

V usage is TRBV27 and J usage is TRBJ2-7; 9 nucleotides line up with TRBD1. CDR1 MNHEY and CDR2 SMNVEV come from the germline V gene (reference sequence). The length of the CDR3 is 14 residues. The trim removed 5 bases at V and 5 bases at J, leaving 7 bases unmatched. CDR3 in amino acids: CASSPDRGADEQYF. As DNA, the CDR3 is TGTGCCAGCAGTCCGGACAGGGGTGCGGACGAGCAGTACTTC.

This chain connects TRBV25-1 to TRBJ2-1; TRBD1 matches 9 bases. The germline CDR1 and CDR2 sequences are MGHDK and SYGVNS. The CDR3 length is 14 residues. The J segment lost 5 bases and the V segment lost 7 bases, leaving 6 bases of the junction unmatched. The CDR3 nucleotides are TGTGCCAGCACAAAAGACAGGGGGAACAATGAGCAGTTCTTC. Encoded protein: CASTKDRGNNEQFF.

V is TRBV6-5 and J is TRBJ2-7; 9 bases are a match to TRBD2. CDR1 MNHEY and CDR2 SVGAGI come from the germline V gene. The J segment lost 9 bases and the V segment lost 1 base, leaving 7 bases of the junction unmatched. The CDR3 consists of 14 residues. The CDR3 here is CASSYFSGSGGQYF. The CDR3 coding sequence is TGTGCCAGCAGTTACTTTAGCGGGAGCGGTGGGCAGTACTTC.

The rearrangement links TRBV5-4 to TRBJ2-6; 7 nucleotides match TRBD1. The CDR3 is made up of 15 amino acids. Germline V gene lookup returns CDR1 SGHNT and CDR2 YYREEE (reference sequence). Trimming at V came to 3 bases and at J to 2 bases, leaving 2 bases not matched to a gene. CDR3 in amino acids: CASSWGTAGANVLTF. The CDR3 nucleotides are TGTGCCAGCAGCTGGGGGACAGCTGGGGCCAACGTCCTGACTTTC.

V usage is TRBV28 and J usage is TRBJ1-1, with TRBD1 matching 7 bases. The ends lost 3 bases at V and 10 bases at J; junction bases unmatched: 14. The CDR3 extends over 15 amino acids. In germline, CDR1 is MDHEN, CDR2 SYDVKM. CDR3 region: CASSFPMTGKLAAFF. CDR3 in DNA: TGTGCCAGCAGTTTCCCTATGACAGGGAAGTTGGCAGCTTTCTTT.

This chain connects TRBV28 to TRBJ2-3; 7 bases fit TRBD1. CDR3 length: 17 residues. V shed 6 bases and J 0 bases; nucleotides not matched to a gene: 12. Germline values: CDR1 MDHEN, CDR2 SYDVKM. The CDR3 sequence: CASRPTRDRTSTDTQYF. The CDR3 DNA reads as TGTGCCAGCAGGCCCACAAGGGACAGAACTAGCACAGATACGCAGTATTTT. The whole variable domain, filled in from reference TRBV28 and TRBJ2-3, reads DVKVTQSSRYLVKRTGEKVFLECVQDMDHENMFWYRQDPGLGLRLIYFSYDVKMKEKGDIPEGYSVSREKKERFSLILESASTNQTSMYLCASRPTRDRTSTDTQYFGPGTRLTVL.

V gene TRBV13 combines with J gene TRBJ2-7, with D perhaps TRBD1 (6 bases). CDR1 is PRHDT, CDR2 FYEKMQ, per germline (reference sequence). The V end was cut by 1 base, the J end by 6 bases, with 10 bases between. This CDR3 spans 13 amino acids. CDR3: CASSLAGAGEQYF. The CDR3 DNA reads TGTGCCAGCAGCTTAGCAGGGGCCGGCGAGCAGTACTTC.

The chain joins TRBV10-3 to TRBJ2-7; TRBD2 matches 9 bases. Germline CDR1 and CDR2: ENHRY and SYGVKD. The V gene end was trimmed by 4 bases and the J gene end by 3 bases; junction bases not matched to a gene: 16. This CDR3 comprises 18 residues. This chain's CDR3 is CAISGVAGVELILYEQYF. CDR3 coding DNA: TGTGCCATCAGTGGAGTAGCGGGAGTCGAACTAATTCTCTACGAGCAGTACTTC.

This clone occurred many times. The rearrangement links TRBV6-5 to TRBJ1-4, with TRBD1 identical over 9 bases. Germline CDR1 MNHEY, CDR2 SVGAGI. The V gene end was trimmed by 6 bases and the J gene end by 7 bases; junction bases not matched to a gene: 6. The length of the CDR3 is 14 residues. CDR3: CASSRGQGPEKLFF. CDR3 coding DNA: TGTGCCAGCAGCCGGGGACAGGGACCTGAAAAACTGTTTTTT.

In nucleotides, the CDR3 is TGTGCCAGCAGGGCCGACTTGAAAATGACTAGCGGGAGGCGTGGAGATACGCAGTATTTT. As protein: CASRADLKMTSGRRGDTQYF. The gene calls are TRBV27 and TRBJ2-3; 13 nucleotides line up with TRBD2. With 6 bases clipped from V and 5 bases from J, the junction kept 20 bases outside the gene matches. Germline CDR1 and CDR2: MNHEY and SMNVEV (reference sequence). The CDR3 sequence is 20 residues long.

This clone was detected once. The V and J genes are TRBV27 and TRBJ2-1; TRBD2 agrees at 10 bases. Looked up from germline, CDR1 is MNHEY and CDR2 is SMNVEV (reference sequence). The CDR3 covers 14 residues. The junction had 6 bases not matched to a gene; V was cut back by 8 bases and J by 5 bases. CDR3 in DNA: TGTGCCAGCGCCACTCTAGCGGGAGACAATGAGCAGTTCTTC. It yields the protein CASATLAGDNEQFF.

This clone was seen a handful of times. The J gene is TRBJ1-4, the V gene TRBV7-6; D is possibly TRBD1 (5 bases). The CDR3 runs to 16 residues. The V and J ends lost 5 bases and 6 bases respectively, with 19 bases between them. The germline V gene encodes CDR1 SGHVS and CDR2 FNYEAQ. The CDR3 loop reads CASSHRSGTGDEKLFF. The CDR3 coding sequence is TGTGCCAGCAGCCACAGGTCAGGGACTGGGGATGAAAAACTGTTTTTT.

The rearrangement links TRBV18 to TRBJ1-5, with 7 nucleotides matching TRBD1. Germline V gives CDR1 KGHSH, CDR2 LQKENI. CDR3 size: 17 residues. V was pared by 1 base and J by 0 bases, with 6 bases of the junction left unmatched. CDR3 nucleotides: TGTGCCAGCTCACCACTGGGACAGTACAATAGCAATCAGCCCCAGCATTTT. This encodes CASSPLGQYNSNQPQHF.

The CDR3 protein is CASSPLGLAGVETQYF. In DNA form, the CDR3 reads TGTGCCAGCTCACCGCTCGGACTAGCGGGAGTAGAGACCCAGTACTTC. The chain employs TRBV18 and TRBJ2-5; 13 nucleotides align to TRBD2. Germline trimming cut 3 bases from V and 4 bases from J; bases unmatched to any gene: 5. CDR3 length: 16 residues. The germline V gene encodes CDR1 KGHSH and CDR2 LQKENI.